This T cell receptor (beta chain) was sequenced for a study of CD8 T cells in Susac syndrome. Germline V lookup: CDR1 SGDLS, CDR2 YYNGEE. This CDR3 comprises 14 residues. Trimming pared 0 bases from V and 8 bases from J, leaving 12 bases between. Random hexamers were used to reverse transcribe the RNA input (roughly 0.5 to 1 ug). It was immunoSEQ multiplex PCR that amplified TCR beta CDR3 across 54 Vbeta and 13 Jbeta. TCRdb fed the immunoSEQ multiplex PCR reads into MiXCR, producing one record per CDR3 protein. Here the sample spans roughly 50,000 distinct CDR3 sequences, around 93% being singletons. Healthy donors formed controls matched for age and sex.

The rearrangement joins TRBV9 to TRBJ2-4; D possibly uses TRBD1 or TRBD2 (6 bases each). Sequencing used CD8+ T cells from PBMCs. The TCR originated in a human donor in good health. CDR3 sequence (DNA): TGTGCCAGCAGCGTAGAGGGGGGATTGGACATTCAGTACTTC. Protein sequence: CASSVEGGLDIQYF. Full variable domain (remainder filled in from reference TRBV9 and TRBJ2-4): DSGVTQTPKHLITATGQRVTLRCSPRSGDLSVYWYQQSLDQGLQFLIQYYNGEERAKGNILERFSAQQFPDLHSELNLSSLELGDSALYFCASSVEGGLDIQYFGAGTRLSVL.